Listed below are T cell receptor beta chains from one sample, sequenced in a study of T cells in localized non-small cell lung cancer. The data were produced by immunoSEQ multiplex PCR, yet TCRdb's version contains in-frame clones alone and is incomplete. The sample consists of 20,000 to 25,000 clones, over 65% of them appearing once. Material: PBMCs, obtained before any cancer treatment. The receptors here all came from a woman aged 35 to 69 with stage II squamous cell lung carcinoma. Both conserved end residues are part of each CDR3. A D gene is named only where the DNA matches it firmly. Expanded clones are given a class, and other clones once, few, many or no size at all.

d_gene: .; v_gene: TRBV27; abundance: .; j_gene: TRBJ2-5; CDR3nt: TGTGCCAGCAGTTTGGATGGCCAAGAGACCCAGTACTTC; CDR3aa: CASSLDGQETQYF
d_gene: TRBD1; v_gene: TRBV9; abundance: .; j_gene: TRBJ2-1; CDR3nt: TGTGCCAGCAGCGTAGGGGGACAGGGGGAGGGTGAGCAGTTCTTC; CDR3aa: CASSVGGQGEGEQFF
d_gene: TRBD1; v_gene: TRBV18; abundance: once; j_gene: TRBJ2-4; CDR3nt: TGTGCCAGCTCACCGACAGGGGGAGTGGGGGTAGCCAAAAACATTCAGTACTTC; CDR3aa: CASSPTGGVGVAKNIQYF
d_gene: TRBD1; v_gene: TRBV19; abundance: few; j_gene: TRBJ2-7; CDR3nt: TGTGCCAGTAGCACGACAGGGACCTCCTACGAGCAGTACTTC; CDR3aa: CASSTTGTSYEQYF
d_gene: TRBD2; v_gene: TRBV28; abundance: .; j_gene: TRBJ2-7; CDR3nt: TGTGCCAGCAGTTTATCGAGCGGGGTTTTCTCCTACGAGCAGTACTTC; CDR3aa: CASSLSSGVFSYEQYF
d_gene: TRBD1; v_gene: TRBV9; abundance: .; j_gene: TRBJ1-2; CDR3nt: TGTGCCAGCCAGTCGACAGGGGGACGATATGGCTACACCTTC; CDR3aa: CASQSTGGRYGYTF
d_gene: .; v_gene: TRBV28; abundance: once; j_gene: TRBJ1-2; CDR3nt: TGTGCCAGCCATGGCAGGGCCAGCCTCGTTGGCTACACCTTC; CDR3aa: CASHGRASLVGYTF
d_gene: TRBD2; v_gene: TRBV7-2; abundance: .; j_gene: TRBJ2-5; CDR3nt: TGTGCCAGCAGCTCCTCCTCGATAGCGGGAGGAGGTGAGACCCAGTACTTC; CDR3aa: CASSSSSIAGGGETQYF
d_gene: .; v_gene: TRBV7-3; abundance: .; j_gene: TRBJ1-1; CDR3nt: TGTGCCAGCAGCTTAGGAGGGTTTGATACTGAAGCTTTCTTT; CDR3aa: CASSLGGFDTEAFF
d_gene: .; v_gene: TRBV4-1; abundance: .; j_gene: TRBJ1-5; CDR3nt: TGCGCCAGCAGCCAGGAACAGAGGGCGATTCAGCCCCAGCATTTT; CDR3aa: CASSQEQRAIQPQHF
d_gene: .; v_gene: TRBV6-1; abundance: .; j_gene: TRBJ1-5; CDR3nt: TGTGCCAGCAGTGATGAGGGGGGAGGTAGTCAGCCCCAGCATTTT; CDR3aa: CASSDEGGGSQPQHF
d_gene: .; v_gene: TRBV6-5; abundance: .; j_gene: TRBJ2-6; CDR3nt: TGTGCCAGCAGTTATGGGGGACCCTCTGGGGCCAACGTCCTGACTTTC; CDR3aa: CASSYGGPSGANVLTF
d_gene: .; v_gene: TRBV7-3; abundance: .; j_gene: TRBJ1-3; CDR3nt: TGTGCCAGCAGCTTAAATACAGGGACCGGAAACACCATATATTTT; CDR3aa: CASSLNTGTGNTIYF
d_gene: TRBD2; v_gene: TRBV7-7; abundance: few; j_gene: TRBJ2-1; CDR3nt: TGTGCCAGCAGCCGACTAGCGGGAGGGCCCAGCTCCTACAATGAGCAGTTCTTC; CDR3aa: CASSRLAGGPSSYNEQFF
d_gene: TRBD2; v_gene: TRBV7-8; abundance: .; j_gene: TRBJ2-7; CDR3nt: TGTGCCAGCAGCCCACGGGGGAGCAGCGGGAGAATACGGTTACTGGGCTACGAGCAGTACTTC; CDR3aa: CASSPRGSSGRIRLLGYEQYF
d_gene: .; v_gene: TRBV29-1; abundance: few; j_gene: TRBJ2-7; CDR3nt: TGCAGCGTTGAAGAGGGGGGTTATGGGCAGGGCAGCTACGAGCAGTACTTC; CDR3aa: CSVEEGGYGQGSYEQYF
d_gene: TRBD2; v_gene: TRBV15; abundance: .; j_gene: TRBJ2-7; CDR3nt: TGTGCCACCAGTCTGGGGACTAGCGGCTACGAGCAGTACTTC; CDR3aa: CATSLGTSGYEQYF
d_gene: TRBD2; v_gene: TRBV10-3; abundance: .; j_gene: TRBJ2-7; CDR3nt: TGTGCCATCAGTGAGTATTTAGCGGGAGCCCATGCCTACGAGCAGTACTTC; CDR3aa: CAISEYLAGAHAYEQYF
d_gene: .; v_gene: TRBV11-2; abundance: .; j_gene: TRBJ2-7; CDR3nt: TGTGCCAGCAGCTTAGAGCAGGGGAGCCCCTACGAGCAGTACTTC; CDR3aa: CASSLEQGSPYEQYF
d_gene: TRBD2; v_gene: TRBV18; abundance: .; j_gene: TRBJ2-3; CDR3nt: TGTGCCAGCTCACCTCGGGAGGGCGCAGATACGCAGTATTTT; CDR3aa: CASSPREGADTQYF
d_gene: .; v_gene: TRBV7-8; abundance: .; j_gene: TRBJ2-2; CDR3nt: TGCGGTGTTAGGGGCACCGGGGAGCTGTTTTTT; CDR3aa: CGVRGTGELFF
d_gene: .; v_gene: TRBV5-1; abundance: .; j_gene: TRBJ2-2; CDR3nt: TGCGCCAGCAGTTCGGGACTTACTCGAGAGCTGTTTTTT; CDR3aa: CASSSGLTRELFF
d_gene: TRBD1; v_gene: TRBV19; abundance: .; j_gene: TRBJ1-2; CDR3nt: TGTGCCAGTCGCAAAGACAGGGGGCAGTTCTATGGCTACACCTTC; CDR3aa: CASRKDRGQFYGYTF
d_gene: TRBD2; v_gene: TRBV29-1; abundance: .; j_gene: TRBJ2-1; CDR3nt: TGCAGCGTTGGCCCCCTAGCGGGAGGGATCAATGAGCAGTTCTTC; CDR3aa: CSVGPLAGGINEQFF
d_gene: TRBD2; v_gene: TRBV4-2; abundance: few; j_gene: TRBJ2-2; CDR3nt: TGTGCCAGCAGCCAAGCCCAGCTAGCGGGAGGGCCCGGGGAGCTGTTTTTT; CDR3aa: CASSQAQLAGGPGELFF
d_gene: TRBD2; v_gene: TRBV2; abundance: .; j_gene: TRBJ2-1; CDR3nt: TGTGCCAGCAGTGAGGAAAAGGGACTAGCGTTGATCTATGAGCAGTTCTTC; CDR3aa: CASSEEKGLALIYEQFF
d_gene: TRBD1; v_gene: TRBV2; abundance: .; j_gene: TRBJ1-2; CDR3nt: TGTGCCAGCACTTTTACAGGGGGCTCTGGCTACACCTTC; CDR3aa: CASTFTGGSGYTF
d_gene: .; v_gene: TRBV7-9; abundance: .; j_gene: TRBJ2-4; CDR3nt: TGTGCCAGCAGCCCCGAACCGGAGTCCCAGTACTTC; CDR3aa: CASSPEPESQYF
d_gene: .; v_gene: TRBV6-5; abundance: .; j_gene: TRBJ1-4; CDR3nt: TGTGCCAGCAGCCGGACAGCAACTAATGAAAAACTGTTTTTT; CDR3aa: CASSRTATNEKLFF
d_gene: .; v_gene: TRBV7-9; abundance: .; j_gene: TRBJ2-5; CDR3nt: TGTGCCAGCAGCTTAGTGGGCGCTCATCTTGGGGAGACCCAGTACTTC; CDR3aa: CASSLVGAHLGETQYF
d_gene: TRBD2; v_gene: TRBV6-5; abundance: .; j_gene: TRBJ2-5; CDR3nt: TGTGCCAGCAGCACAGGACTAGCGGGACAAGAGACCCAGTACTTC; CDR3aa: CASSTGLAGQETQYF
d_gene: .; v_gene: TRBV30; abundance: .; j_gene: TRBJ2-3; CDR3nt: TGTGCCTGGAGTGTGGGGGCAGGGGGCACAGATACGCAGTATTTT; CDR3aa: CAWSVGAGGTDTQYF
d_gene: .; v_gene: TRBV6-1; abundance: .; j_gene: TRBJ2-7; CDR3nt: TGTGCCAGCAGGGGCGGGACACGGAAGCTCTTC; CDR3aa: CASRGGTRKLF
d_gene: TRBD2; v_gene: TRBV10-3; abundance: .; j_gene: TRBJ2-1; CDR3nt: TGTGCCACCGGGACTAGCAGTTACAATGAGCAGTTCTTC; CDR3aa: CATGTSSYNEQFF
d_gene: .; v_gene: TRBV19; abundance: .; j_gene: TRBJ2-5; CDR3nt: TGTGCCAGTAGTATAGGGGGCGGGGCAGGGGCAGAGACCCAGTACTTC; CDR3aa: CASSIGGGAGAETQYF
d_gene: .; v_gene: TRBV28; abundance: .; j_gene: TRBJ1-5; CDR3nt: TGTGCCAGCAGTTTTATCGCCCAGACTTATAGCAATCAGCCCCAGCATTTT; CDR3aa: CASSFIAQTYSNQPQHF
d_gene: .; v_gene: TRBV2; abundance: .; j_gene: TRBJ1-2; CDR3nt: TGTGCCAGCTCCTCCCGGGGAGCGAACTATGGCTACACCTTC; CDR3aa: CASSSRGANYGYTF
d_gene: .; v_gene: TRBV25-1; abundance: .; j_gene: TRBJ1-4; CDR3nt: TGTGCCAGCAGTGAAGTAGGCAGGAATGAAAAACTGTTTTTT; CDR3aa: CASSEVGRNEKLFF
d_gene: .; v_gene: TRBV5-4; abundance: .; j_gene: TRBJ1-5; CDR3nt: TGTGCCAGCAGCTTGGGGGGTGGGTACAATAGCAATCAGCCCCAGCATTTT; CDR3aa: CASSLGGGYNSNQPQHF
d_gene: TRBD2; v_gene: TRBV9; abundance: .; j_gene: TRBJ2-1; CDR3nt: TGTGCCAGCAGCGTCGATAGCGGGAGCTCCTACAATGAGCAGTTCTTC; CDR3aa: CASSVDSGSSYNEQFF
d_gene: .; v_gene: TRBV27; abundance: .; j_gene: TRBJ1-2; CDR3nt: TGTGCCAGCAGTTTTAGTCGACTGGAATTCTATGGCTACACCTTC; CDR3aa: CASSFSRLEFYGYTF
d_gene: TRBD2; v_gene: TRBV5-3; abundance: .; j_gene: TRBJ2-1; CDR3nt: TGTGCCAGAAGCTCCCGCCTCAGGCTAGCGGGTGGAGACTACAATGAGCAGTTCTTC; CDR3aa: CARSSRLRLAGGDYNEQFF
d_gene: .; v_gene: TRBV27; abundance: .; j_gene: TRBJ1-1; CDR3nt: TGTGCCAGCAGTTTATCCATGAACACTGAAGCTTTCTTT; CDR3aa: CASSLSMNTEAFF
d_gene: .; v_gene: TRBV25-1; abundance: few; j_gene: TRBJ2-5; CDR3nt: TGTGCCAGCAGTGAGACGGGAGAGGAAGAGACCCAGTACTTC; CDR3aa: CASSETGEEETQYF
d_gene: .; v_gene: TRBV19; abundance: .; j_gene: TRBJ1-1; CDR3nt: TGTGCCAGTACCAATCTCCTGAACACTGAAGCTTTCTTT; CDR3aa: CASTNLLNTEAFF
d_gene: .; v_gene: TRBV5-1; abundance: .; j_gene: TRBJ1-4; CDR3nt: TGCGCCAGCAGCTTGGCTAGGGACCGCACGTCTAATGAAAAACTGTTTTTT; CDR3aa: CASSLARDRTSNEKLFF
d_gene: .; v_gene: TRBV4-1; abundance: .; j_gene: TRBJ2-7; CDR3nt: TGCGCCAGCAGCCTGAGACAGAGCTCCTACGAGCAGTACTTC; CDR3aa: CASSLRQSSYEQYF
d_gene: .; v_gene: TRBV4-1; abundance: .; j_gene: TRBJ1-2; CDR3nt: TGCGCCAGCAGCCAACCGCGAAGGGCTAACTATGGCTACACCTTC; CDR3aa: CASSQPRRANYGYTF
d_gene: .; v_gene: TRBV7-6; abundance: .; j_gene: TRBJ2-1; CDR3nt: TGTGCCAGCAGCTTAGGTGGGAGAGGGTCCTACAATGAGCAGTTCTTC; CDR3aa: CASSLGGRGSYNEQFF
d_gene: TRBD1; v_gene: TRBV7-7; abundance: .; j_gene: TRBJ2-3; CDR3nt: TGTGCCAGCAGCCGCGGACAGGGGGCCACAGATACGCAGTATTTT; CDR3aa: CASSRGQGATDTQYF
d_gene: .; v_gene: TRBV5-1; abundance: .; j_gene: TRBJ1-1; CDR3nt: TGCGCCAGCAGCTTGGAGGGCGGAACTGAAGCTTTCTTT; CDR3aa: CASSLEGGTEAFF
d_gene: TRBD2; v_gene: TRBV4-2; abundance: few; j_gene: TRBJ2-1; CDR3nt: TGTGCCAGCAGCTTCTGGTCGGGAGGACGCGATGAGCAGTTCTTC; CDR3aa: CASSFWSGGRDEQFF
d_gene: .; v_gene: TRBV4-1; abundance: .; j_gene: TRBJ2-1; CDR3nt: TGCGCCAGCAGCCTCCAACAGGGTAAGGTGCCTCGGAATGAGCAGTTCTTC; CDR3aa: CASSLQQGKVPRNEQFF
d_gene: TRBD2; v_gene: TRBV27; abundance: .; j_gene: TRBJ2-3; CDR3nt: TGTGCCAGCAGCCCTCTAGCGGGAGGCCCGACAGATACGCAGTATTTT; CDR3aa: CASSPLAGGPTDTQYF
d_gene: .; v_gene: TRBV18; abundance: .; j_gene: TRBJ2-7; CDR3nt: TGTGCCAGCTCACAGTCCCTAGCCCACGAGCAGTACTTC; CDR3aa: CASSQSLAHEQYF
d_gene: .; v_gene: TRBV11-3; abundance: .; j_gene: TRBJ2-1; CDR3nt: TGTGCCAGCAGCCAAGGACGGAGCTCCTACAATGAGCAGTTCTTC; CDR3aa: CASSQGRSSYNEQFF
d_gene: .; v_gene: TRBV2; abundance: .; j_gene: TRBJ1-2; CDR3nt: TGTGCCAGCAGTCCCGACAGGAACTATGGCTACACCTTC; CDR3aa: CASSPDRNYGYTF
d_gene: .; v_gene: TRBV7-2; abundance: few; j_gene: TRBJ2-4; CDR3nt: TGTGCCAGCAGCTTAGTTGAGAAAAACATTCAGTACTTC; CDR3aa: CASSLVEKNIQYF
d_gene: TRBD1; v_gene: TRBV6-6; abundance: .; j_gene: TRBJ1-2; CDR3nt: TGTGCCAGCGCAACAGGGGCCGGCGGGGGCTACACCTTC; CDR3aa: CASATGAGGGYTF
d_gene: TRBD2; v_gene: TRBV6-1; abundance: .; j_gene: TRBJ2-1; CDR3nt: TGTGCCAGCAGAAACTCGTTAGCGGGACTACCGTTCTTC; CDR3aa: CASRNSLAGLPFF